This T cell receptor beta chain was recorded in a study of blood T cells in healthy people across ages. Peripheral blood, about 10 milliliters per donor, was collected. This clonotype was observed a single time. Germline V lookup: CDR1 MNHEY, CDR2 SMNVEV (reference sequence). V lost 3 bases and J lost 0, with 9 bases in between. There are 14 residues in the CDR3. A second PCR of about 6 to 12 cycles used a sample-barcoded 5' primer and a J-beta primer mix. In TCRdb, the 5' RACE reads were re-called with MiXCR into one record per CDR3 protein. Of around 800,000 distinct CDR3 sequences in the sample, around half are singletons; the top ten hold 15% to 20%.

This chain joins TRBV27 and TRBJ2-7; unclear D gene. The sequenced sample consisted of blood. The TCR was taken from a man older than 75 in good health. Here the CDR3 DNA reads TGTGCCAGCAGTTTTCATCCGGGCTCCTACGAGCAGTACTTC. This codes for CASSFHPGSYEQYF.